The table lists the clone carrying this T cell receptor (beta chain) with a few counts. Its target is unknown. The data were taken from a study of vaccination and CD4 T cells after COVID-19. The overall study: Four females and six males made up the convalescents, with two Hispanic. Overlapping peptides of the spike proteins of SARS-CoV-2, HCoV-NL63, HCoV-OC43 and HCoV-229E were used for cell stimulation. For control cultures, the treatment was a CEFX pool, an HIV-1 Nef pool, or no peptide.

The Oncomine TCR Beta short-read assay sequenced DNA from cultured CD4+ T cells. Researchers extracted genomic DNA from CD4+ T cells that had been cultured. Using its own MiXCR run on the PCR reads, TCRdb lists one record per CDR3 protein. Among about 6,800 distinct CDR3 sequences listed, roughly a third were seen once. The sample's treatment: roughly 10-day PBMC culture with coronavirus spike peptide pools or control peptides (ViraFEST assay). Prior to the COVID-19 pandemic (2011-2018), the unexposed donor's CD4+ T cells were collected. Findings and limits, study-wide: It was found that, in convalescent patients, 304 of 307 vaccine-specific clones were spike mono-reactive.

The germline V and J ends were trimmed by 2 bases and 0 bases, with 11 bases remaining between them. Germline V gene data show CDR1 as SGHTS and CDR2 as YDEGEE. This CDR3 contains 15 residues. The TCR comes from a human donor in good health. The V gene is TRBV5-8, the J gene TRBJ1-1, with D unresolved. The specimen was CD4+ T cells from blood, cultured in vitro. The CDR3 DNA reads TGTGCCAGCAGCTTCCGGGCGACATTGAACACTGAAGCTTTCTTT. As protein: CASSFRATLNTEAFF.